The 32 T cell receptor beta chains below come from one sample, sequenced in a study of cytomegalovirus exposure and HLA in healthy donors. The PCR contained 60 Vbeta and 13 Jbeta primers. The protocol was immunoSEQ multiplex PCR, while the TCRdb copy is restricted to in-frame clones and leaves out a portion. This sample has about 140,000 clones; roughly 79% occur once, and the top ten carry around 8.8%. Sequencing input: PBMCs. The receptor source for this set is an older woman in good health and CMV-seropositive.

The rearrangement uses TRBV5-1 and TRBJ2-5; 9 bases map to TRBD2. The germline V gene has CDR1 SGHRS and CDR2 YFSETQ. With 2 bases clipped from V and 5 bases from J, the junction kept 7 bases outside the gene matches. CDR3 length equals 15 residues. This CDR3 reads CASSFGVAGVETQYF. CDR3 nucleotides: TGCGCCAGCAGCTTTGGTGTAGCGGGAGTGGAGACCCAGTACTTC.

This clone was detected only once. J is TRBJ2-1 and V is TRBV5-4; 13 positions agree with TRBD2. This CDR3 has 18 residues. Germline CDR1 reads SGHNT; CDR2 reads YYREEE (reference sequence). Unmatched junction bases numbered 6, after V lost 3 bases and J lost 0 bases. The CDR3 coding sequence is TGTGCCAGCAGCTCCGGGACTAGCGGGACGAGCTCCTACAATGAGCAGTTCTTC. Protein: CASSSGTSGTSSYNEQFF.

DNA for the CDR3: TGTGCCAGCAGCTTATCCCTCTATCAGCCCCAGCATTTT. Its translation is CASSLSLYQPQHF. The rearrangement uses TRBV7-2 and TRBJ1-5; no clear D. The CDR3 covers 13 residues. Between the trimmed V and J ends, which lost 2 bases and 5 bases, there was a span of 7 bases. CDR1 and CDR2 from the germline V gene are SGHTA and FQGNSA. Complete variable domain (other parts from reference TRBV7-2 and TRBJ1-5): GAGVSQSPSNKVTEKGKDVELRCDPISGHTALYWYRQSLGQGLEFLIYFQGNSAPDKSGLPSDRFSAERTGGSVSTLTIQRTQQEDSAVYLCASSLSLYQPQHFGDGTRLSIL.

This clone appeared a single time. The chain has TRBV15 and TRBJ1-3; D not resolved. This CDR3 region has 13 residues. CDR1 is LNHNV and CDR2 is YYDKDF in the germline V gene (reference sequence). V lost 1 base and J 4 bases, leaving 5 bases between the germline ends. CDR3 amino acids: CATSRGAGNTIYF. The CDR3 region has the DNA TGTGCCACCAGCAGAGGTGCGGGAAACACCATATATTTT.

The genes are TRBV27 and TRBJ1-4; D may be TRBD1 (6 bases). V dropped 2 bases and J dropped 4 bases, with 14 bases sitting between them. The germline gives CDR1 MNHEY, CDR2 SMNVEV (reference sequence). The CDR3 runs to 16 residues. The CDR3 nucleotides read TGTGCCAGCAGTTTAAATCTGGGGGCCCGTAATGAAAAACTGTTTTTT. The encoded protein is CASSLNLGARNEKLFF.

The V call is TRBV6-6, the J call TRBJ2-7; 13 bases line up with TRBD2. Germline assignment: CDR1 MNHNY and CDR2 SVGAGI (reference sequence). The V segment lost 7 bases and the J segment 6 bases; nucleotides outside the gene matches: 6. The CDR3 runs to 14 residues. This CDR3 reads CASNPGLAGAEQYF. The CDR3 bases are TGTGCCAGCAATCCCGGACTAGCGGGAGCCGAGCAGTACTTC.

As to this clone: The identical CDR3 is also encoded by other nucleotide sequences in the sample. This rearrangement joins TRBV19 to TRBJ1-1, with no clear D. Looked up from germline, CDR1 is LNHDA and CDR2 is SQIVND (reference sequence). The germline V and J ends were trimmed by 1 base and 1 base, with 4 bases remaining between them. The CDR3 totals 13 residues. The CDR3 bases are TGTGCCAGTAGTATAGGACAGAACACTGAAGCTTTCTTT. This codes for CASSIGQNTEAFF.

The gene calls are TRBV6-6 and TRBJ2-3; weak D call: TRBD2 (5 bases). With 3 bases removed from V and 8 bases from J, the gap between germline ends came to 15 bases. The CDR3 is 14 residues long. The germline V gene encodes CDR1 MNHNY and CDR2 SVGAGI (reference sequence). The DNA for the CDR3 is TGTGCCAGCAGTTATTTGGCGGCCCGGGGTACGCAGTATTTT. This encodes CASSYLAARGTQYF.

This clone was counted between two and nine times. The V call is TRBV25-1, the J call TRBJ1-4, with a possible D match to TRBD1 (6 bases). Germline CDR1 reads MGHDK; CDR2 reads SYGVNS. Trimming pared 6 bases from V and 7 bases from J, leaving 6 bases between. The CDR3 spans 11 residues. The DNA for the CDR3 is TGTGCCAGCAGACAGGGTGAAAAACTGTTTTTT. As protein: CASRQGEKLFF.

V is TRBV27 and J is TRBJ2-7; 9 bases map to TRBD2. The V and J ends lost 5 bases and 2 bases, in that order; junction bases with no gene match: 4. Germline V gene data show CDR1 as MNHEY and CDR2 as SMNVEV (reference sequence). CDR3 length: 14 amino acids. CDR3 protein: CASSVTSGPYEQYF. In DNA form, the CDR3 reads TGTGCCAGCAGTGTAACTAGCGGGCCCTACGAGCAGTACTTC.

V and J are TRBV2 and TRBJ2-5, with TRBD2 matching 11 bases. This CDR3 has 17 amino acids. The germline V gene encodes CDR1 SNHLY and CDR2 FYNNEI. J was trimmed by 5 bases and V by 4 bases; bases with no gene match: 12. DNA for the CDR3: TGTGCCAGCAGTGGTTTACTAGCGGGAGATTGGGGGGAGACCCAGTACTTC. As protein: CASSGLLAGDWGETQYF.

This rearrangement joins TRBV9 to TRBJ2-7; D is perhaps TRBD1 (6 bases). Per the germline V gene, CDR1 is SGDLS and CDR2 is YYNGEE. Trimming left V 0 bases short and J 5 bases short, with 15 bases between. The CDR3 extends over 15 amino acids. The CDR3 loop reads CASSVDSGTNDEQYF. CDR3 DNA sequence: TGTGCCAGCAGCGTAGACTCAGGGACAAACGACGAGCAGTACTTC. Supplemented by reference TRBV9 and TRBJ2-7, the full variable domain reads DSGVTQTPKHLITATGQRVTLRCSPRSGDLSVYWYQQSLDQGLQFLIQYYNGEERAKGNILERFSAQQFPDLHSELNLSSLELGDSALYFCASSVDSGTNDEQYFGPGTRLTVT.

V is TRBV5-1 and J is TRBJ2-1; 11 bases are a match to TRBD2. V was pared by 4 bases and J by 7 bases, with 7 bases of the junction left unmatched. Germline assignment: CDR1 SGHRS and CDR2 YFSETQ. CDR3 length equals 15 residues. The CDR3 sequence: CASSLTSGSWNEQFF. Written as DNA, the CDR3 is TGCGCCAGCAGCCTAACTAGCGGGAGCTGGAATGAGCAGTTCTTC.

The J gene is TRBJ1-5, the V gene TRBV18, with D unresolved. Trimming cost V 0 bases and J 0 bases, with 6 bases left between them. CDR1 and CDR2 (germline): KGHSH, LQKENI. The CDR3 extends over 15 amino acids. CDR3 nucleotide sequence: TGTGCCAGCTCACCACCCACAGTTAGCAATCAGCCCCAGCATTTT. Translating gives CASSPPTVSNQPQHF.

J is TRBJ2-3 and V is TRBV4-3; 8 positions agree with TRBD2. The CDR3 has 18 amino acids. Germline CDR1 LGHNA, CDR2 YSLEER. The V gene end was trimmed by 0 bases and the J gene end by 0 bases; junction bases not matched to a gene: 8. CDR3 nucleotides: TGCGCCAGCAGCCAAGATATCCTAGCGGGTGTTAGCACAGATACGCAGTATTTT. This sequence encodes CASSQDILAGVSTDTQYF.

The V call is TRBV7-6, the J call TRBJ2-7; tentative D call: TRBD2 (5 bases). This CDR3 comprises 16 residues. V shed 1 base and J shed 6 bases, with 19 bases lying between them. The germline V gene has CDR1 SGHVS and CDR2 FNYEAQ. In DNA, the CDR3 is TGTGCCAGCAGCTTAGGCATGCGGGCTGGCCCTGGCGAGCAGTACTTC. The encoded protein is CASSLGMRAGPGEQYF.

In this sample, this clone turned up once. The chain combines TRBV19 with TRBJ2-6; TRBD1 aligns across 7 bases. Trimming took 5 bases from V and 2 from J; bases not matched to a gene: 6. The V gene's germline CDR1 is LNHDA and CDR2 SQIVND (reference sequence). This CDR3 is built from 16 residues. CDR3 loop: CASSLLQGTGANVLTF. CDR3 bases: TGTGCCAGTAGTCTTCTACAGGGGACTGGGGCCAACGTCCTGACTTTC.

The chain recombines TRBV19 with TRBJ2-1; TRBD1 might be the D (6 bases). This CDR3 region has 15 residues. In germline, CDR1 is LNHDA, CDR2 SQIVND (reference sequence). Trimming pared 7 bases from V and 10 bases from J, leaving 23 bases between. The CDR3 DNA sequence: TGTGCCAGTAAGGGGGTTGTAGTCGGGTCGGGCGAGCAGTTCTTC. This codes for CASKGVVVGSGEQFF.

The chain uses TRBV6-4 and TRBJ2-5; the match to TRBD2 covers 8 bases. Germline loops: CDR1 MRHNA, CDR2 SNTAGT. Trimming took 5 bases from V and 0 from J; bases not matched to a gene: 5. The CDR3 is made up of 15 amino acids. The chain's CDR3 is CASSKKRGHQETQYF. The CDR3 DNA follows: TGTGCCAGCAGTAAGAAGCGGGGGCACCAAGAGACCCAGTACTTC.

The rearrangement links TRBV19 to TRBJ1-5; 10 nucleotides match TRBD1. Germline CDR1 and CDR2: LNHDA and SQIVND (reference sequence). This CDR3 region has 16 residues. Trimming at V came to 4 bases and at J to 6 bases, leaving 9 bases not matched to a gene. CDR3 protein: CASSSPGGTGAQPQHF. CDR3 in DNA: TGTGCCAGTAGTAGTCCGGGGGGGACAGGGGCTCAGCCCCAGCATTTT.

This clone has a handful of counts. The chain couples TRBV7-2 to TRBJ1-1; D gene ambiguous. From germline, CDR1 is SGHTA and CDR2 FQGNSA. The CDR3 loop spans 14 amino acids. V lost 7 bases to trimming and J lost 1 base, with 13 bases between them. The CDR3 region is CASNRGSPNTEAFF. The CDR3 DNA follows: TGTGCCAGCAACAGAGGGTCACCGAACACTGAAGCTTTCTTT.

The CDR3 region is CASSWGLAGVSYEQYF. Written as DNA, the CDR3 is TGTGCCAGCAGCTGGGGACTAGCGGGGGTTAGCTACGAGCAGTACTTC. This chain uses TRBV5-6 with TRBJ2-7, with TRBD2 identical over 14 bases. J gave up 3 bases and V 3 bases, and 5 bases lay outside the gene matches. The CDR3 is made up of 16 amino acids. CDR1 is SGHDT, CDR2 YYEEEE, per germline.

This clone was counted once. The rearrangement uses TRBV30 and TRBJ2-1; 8 bases agree with TRBD2. This CDR3 has 15 amino acids. Germline CDR1 and CDR2: GTSNPN and SVGIG (reference sequence). J gave up 5 bases and V 3 bases, and 9 bases lay outside the gene matches. CDR3 region: CAWSTGTSKNNEQFF. CDR3 nucleotide sequence: TGTGCCTGGAGCACCGGGACTAGTAAGAACAATGAGCAGTTCTTC.

The chain combines TRBV19 with TRBJ1-4, with D possibly matching TRBD1 (5 bases). This CDR3 spans 14 amino acids. V dropped 5 bases and J dropped 3 bases, with 10 bases sitting between them. Looked up from germline, CDR1 is LNHDA and CDR2 is SQIVND (reference sequence). CDR3 sequence: CASSLTDPNEKLFF. DNA of the CDR3: TGTGCCAGTAGTTTGACAGACCCTAATGAAAAACTGTTTTTT.

The chain combines TRBV30 with TRBJ2-3; 10 bases are a match to TRBD2. The CDR3 is made up of 14 amino acids. The J segment lost 1 base and the V segment lost 5 bases, leaving 3 bases of the junction unmatched. Germline loops: CDR1 GTSNPN, CDR2 SVGIG (reference sequence). CDR3 sequence: CAWGTSGGTDTQYF. The DNA for the CDR3 is TGTGCCTGGGGAACTAGCGGGGGCACAGATACGCAGTATTTT.

This clone was seen only once. V usage is TRBV9 and J usage is TRBJ2-2; 8 bases align to TRBD2. Germline V gene lookup returns CDR1 SGDLS and CDR2 YYNGEE. The V and J ends lost 0 bases and 4 bases, in that order; junction bases with no gene match: 2. CDR3 length: 15 residues. CDR3 nucleotides: TGTGCCAGCAGCGTAGAGCTAGCGGGCACCGGGGAGCTGTTTTTT. This translates into CASSVELAGTGELFF.

The count of this clone is one. The chain recombines TRBV19 with TRBJ1-2; unclear D gene. The V gene's germline CDR1 is LNHDA and CDR2 SQIVND (reference sequence). This CDR3 comprises 12 residues. Trimming pared 5 bases from V and 4 bases from J, leaving 8 bases between. CDR3 amino acids: CASSPGSYGYTF. The CDR3 DNA sequence: TGTGCCAGTAGTCCAGGATCCTATGGCTACACCTTC.

The chain carries TRBV9 and TRBJ2-6; D is possibly TRBD1 (6 bases). From germline, CDR1 is SGDLS and CDR2 YYNGEE. V was pared by 1 base and J by 0 bases, with 8 bases between. CDR3 length: 16 amino acids. The CDR3 bases are TGTGCCAGCAGCGTAACAGGGTTCTCTGGGGCCAACGTCCTGACTTTC. It encodes CASSVTGFSGANVLTF.

V gene TRBV7-2 combines with J gene TRBJ1-1; the D is unclear. This CDR3 contains 13 residues. The germline V gene has CDR1 SGHTA and CDR2 FQGNSA. V was shortened by 5 bases and J by 10 bases, with 17 bases between the two germline ends. Written as DNA, the CDR3 is TGTGCCAGCAGCCCGACTTATAGGACTTTAGCTTTCTTT. It specifies CASSPTYRTLAFF.

This chain's CDR3 is CAWISWTSGQETQYF. The CDR3 DNA sequence: TGTGCCTGGATTTCGTGGACTAGCGGTCAAGAGACCCAGTACTTC. The chain employs TRBV30 and TRBJ2-5, with TRBD2 matching over 10 bases. The CDR3 has 15 residues. The germline V gene has CDR1 GTSNPN and CDR2 SVGIG (reference sequence). J lost 2 bases, V lost 4 bases, and 7 bases had no gene match. Full variable domain (remainder filled in from reference TRBV30 and TRBJ2-5): SQTIHQWPATLVQPVGSPLSLECTVEGTSNPNLYWYRQAAGRGLQLLFYSVGIGQISSEVPQNLSASRPQDRQFILSSKKLLLSDSGFYLCAWISWTSGQETQYFGPGTRLLVL.

The chain uses TRBV30 and TRBJ1-5; D gene unclear. V was clipped by 0 bases and J by 2 bases, with 11 bases between them. This CDR3 has 15 residues. The germline V gene encodes CDR1 GTSNPN and CDR2 SVGIG (reference sequence). The CDR3 here is CAWSVNGVGNQPQHF. The CDR3 DNA follows: TGTGCCTGGAGTGTTAACGGGGTTGGCAATCAGCCCCAGCATTTT. Based on the CDR3 plus reference TRBV30 and TRBJ1-5, the full variable domain is SQTIHQWPATLVQPVGSPLSLECTVEGTSNPNLYWYRQAAGRGLQLLFYSVGIGQISSEVPQNLSASRPQDRQFILSSKKLLLSDSGFYLCAWSVNGVGNQPQHFGDGTRLSIL.

The V call is TRBV15, the J call TRBJ2-1; D is uncertain. Per the germline V gene, CDR1 is LNHNV and CDR2 is YYDKDF (reference sequence). The CDR3 runs 17 residues. V lost 1 base to trimming and J lost 5 bases, with 18 bases between them. CDR3 nucleotide sequence: TGTGCCACCAGCAGAGGGTCGGCGCCCCGAGGCCACAATGAGCAGTTCTTC. Translating gives CATSRGSAPRGHNEQFF.